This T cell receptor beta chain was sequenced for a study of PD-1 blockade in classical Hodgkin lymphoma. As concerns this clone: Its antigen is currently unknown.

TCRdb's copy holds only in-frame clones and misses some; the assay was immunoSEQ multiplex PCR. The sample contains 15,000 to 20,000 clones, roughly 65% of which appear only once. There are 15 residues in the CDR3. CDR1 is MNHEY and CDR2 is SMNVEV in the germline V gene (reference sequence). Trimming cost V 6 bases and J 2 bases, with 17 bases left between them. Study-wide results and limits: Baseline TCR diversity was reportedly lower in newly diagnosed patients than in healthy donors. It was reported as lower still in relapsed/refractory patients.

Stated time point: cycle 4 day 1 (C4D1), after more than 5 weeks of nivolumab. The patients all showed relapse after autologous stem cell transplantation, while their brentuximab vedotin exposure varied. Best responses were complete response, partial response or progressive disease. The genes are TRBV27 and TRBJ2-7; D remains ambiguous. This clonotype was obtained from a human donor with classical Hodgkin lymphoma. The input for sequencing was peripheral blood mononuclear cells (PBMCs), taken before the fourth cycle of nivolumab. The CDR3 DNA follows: TGTGCCAGCAGCTCCCAGAAGGGTAGGCCCTACGAGCAGTACTTC. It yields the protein CASSSQKGRPYEQYF.